Described below is a single T cell receptor (beta chain) sequence and its context. Its antigen is unidentified. This sample is drawn from a study of breast tumors, draining lymph nodes, adjacent tissues. General study results and limits: Compared with lymph nodes, tumors were less diverse; compared with nontumor tissue, more.

TCRdb recomputed calls from the multiplex PCR reads with MiXCR, one row per CDR3 protein. Of 20,000 to 25,000 distinct CDR3 sequences listed, about a third are singletons. The CDR3 contains 15 residues. Trimming cost V 10 bases and J 1 base; bases outside gene matches: 12. Germline loops: CDR1 MNHEY, CDR2 SVGEGT. Specimen: breast tumor tissue. The TCR sequence derives from a female donor with breast cancer. Some clones in this sample may be carry-over from other donors' samples. This rearrangement joins TRBV6-2 or TRBV6-3 to TRBJ2-7; 8 nucleotides line up with TRBD2. Written as DNA, the CDR3 is TGTGCCATCACCCAGGGGAGCGGGGGATCCTACGAGCAGTACTTC. Protein sequence: CAITQGSGGSYEQYF.